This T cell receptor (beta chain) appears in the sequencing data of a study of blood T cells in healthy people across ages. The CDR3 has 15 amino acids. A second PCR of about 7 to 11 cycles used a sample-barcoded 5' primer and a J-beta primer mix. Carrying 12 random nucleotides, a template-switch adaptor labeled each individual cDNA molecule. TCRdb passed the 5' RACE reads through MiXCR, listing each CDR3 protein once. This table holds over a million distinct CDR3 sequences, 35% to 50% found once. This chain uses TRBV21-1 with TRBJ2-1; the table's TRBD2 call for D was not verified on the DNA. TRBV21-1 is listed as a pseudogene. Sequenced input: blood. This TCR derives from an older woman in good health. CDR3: CASSKERTRGYEQFF. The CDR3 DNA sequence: TGTGCCAGCAGCAAAGAACGGACTAGAGGCTACGAGCAGTTCTTC.